Listed below are T cell receptor beta chains from one sample, sequenced in a study of blood T cell repertoires in COVID-19. Sequencing was performed with immunoSEQ multiplex PCR; in TCRdb, only in-frame clones are kept and a portion is missing. The data show around 160,000 clones, more than 80% seen once. The source material was peripheral blood. Every receptor here comes from a human donor with acute or convalescent COVID-19. The donor label of this sample is uncertain. The CDR3 runs from the conserved cysteine through the conserved F or W. The order of the fields is CDR3 DNA, CDR3 protein, V gene, J gene, D gene, clone size. D genes are given only for firm matches. The listing skips clone size in some rows; elsewhere it reads once, few, many or a size class.

CDR3nt: TGTGCCAGCAGCTCAACAGGGGCGGGTTCACCCCTCCACTTT
CDR3aa: CASSSTGAGSPLHF
v_gene: TRBV3-1/TRBV3-2
j_gene: TRBJ1-6
d_gene: TRBD1
abundance: -

CDR3nt: TGTGCCAGCATACTCAGGGGAAACACTGAAGCTTTCTTT
CDR3aa: CASILRGNTEAFF
v_gene: TRBV6-5
j_gene: TRBJ1-1
d_gene: -
abundance: once

CDR3nt: TGCGCCAGCAGCTTGGTACAGGGTACAGATACGCAGTATTTT
CDR3aa: CASSLVQGTDTQYF
v_gene: TRBV5-1
j_gene: TRBJ2-3
d_gene: -
abundance: -

CDR3nt: TGTGCCAGCAGTTACAAGGCAGGGGCCTATGGCTACACCTTC
CDR3aa: CASSYKAGAYGYTF
v_gene: TRBV6-5
j_gene: TRBJ1-2
d_gene: -
abundance: -

CDR3nt: TGTGCCAGCAGCTTACAGGGGGCAAACAGGGAGCAGTACTTC
CDR3aa: CASSLQGANREQYF
v_gene: TRBV7-9
j_gene: TRBJ2-7
d_gene: TRBD1
abundance: -

CDR3nt: TGCAGTGCCCCGAGAGGCGATGGCTACACCTTC
CDR3aa: CSAPRGDGYTF
v_gene: TRBV20-1
j_gene: TRBJ1-2
d_gene: -
abundance: -

CDR3nt: TGTGCCAGTAGTCCAACCCGGTCAGGTTACTACAATGAGCAGTTCTTC
CDR3aa: CASSPTRSGYYNEQFF
v_gene: TRBV19
j_gene: TRBJ2-1
d_gene: -
abundance: -

CDR3nt: TGTGCCAGCGGTGAGTGGGGGGAGGATGAGCAGTTCTTC
CDR3aa: CASGEWGEDEQFF
v_gene: TRBV27
j_gene: TRBJ2-1
d_gene: -
abundance: -

CDR3nt: TGTGCCAGCAGTCCAACAGTGAACACTGAAGCTTTCTTT
CDR3aa: CASSPTVNTEAFF
v_gene: TRBV2
j_gene: TRBJ1-1
d_gene: -
abundance: once

CDR3nt: TGTGCCACCAGGTTAGACAGGGTGGGAAATGAGCAGTTCTTC
CDR3aa: CATRLDRVGNEQFF
v_gene: TRBV15
j_gene: TRBJ2-1
d_gene: TRBD1
abundance: -

CDR3nt: TGCGCCAGCGGCGCGCGTACTCTCAGGGAGGAGGCTGAAGCTTTCTTT
CDR3aa: CASGARTLREEAEAFF
v_gene: TRBV4-1
j_gene: TRBJ1-1
d_gene: -
abundance: -

CDR3nt: TGTGCCAGTATTTCCCGAGGTCGAAAAGTAAACACTGAAGCTTTCTTT
CDR3aa: CASISRGRKVNTEAFF
v_gene: TRBV19
j_gene: TRBJ1-1
d_gene: -
abundance: -

CDR3nt: TGTGCCAGCAGCCAAGAAAGACAGGGGGGGACAGATACGCAGTATTTT
CDR3aa: CASSQERQGGTDTQYF
v_gene: TRBV4-2
j_gene: TRBJ2-3
d_gene: TRBD1
abundance: -

CDR3nt: TGTGCCACCAGTGATTCGGGCTCTGGGGCCAACGTCCTGACTTTC
CDR3aa: CATSDSGSGANVLTF
v_gene: TRBV24-1
j_gene: TRBJ2-6
d_gene: -
abundance: -

CDR3nt: TGTGCCAGCAGCGGGCTAGGGGCAGATACGCAGTATTTT
CDR3aa: CASSGLGADTQYF
v_gene: TRBV5-4
j_gene: TRBJ2-3
d_gene: -
abundance: -

CDR3nt: TGTGCCAGCAGCCAATCCCTCACACGACAGATCCTGAACACTGAAGCTTTCTTT
CDR3aa: CASSQSLTRQILNTEAFF
v_gene: TRBV4-2
j_gene: TRBJ1-1
d_gene: -
abundance: -

CDR3nt: TGTGCCAGCAGCTTAGGCGGGTACGGCACTGAAGCTTTCTTT
CDR3aa: CASSLGGYGTEAFF
v_gene: TRBV7-9
j_gene: TRBJ1-1
d_gene: -
abundance: -

CDR3nt: TGTGCCATCCGGGACAGGGGAGCTGAAGCTTTCTTT
CDR3aa: CAIRDRGAEAFF
v_gene: TRBV10-3
j_gene: TRBJ1-1
d_gene: TRBD1
abundance: -

CDR3nt: TGTGCCAGCAGCAGGGGGAGCGGGGAGCTGTTTTTT
CDR3aa: CASSRGSGELFF
v_gene: TRBV6-5
j_gene: TRBJ2-2
d_gene: TRBD1
abundance: -

CDR3nt: TGTGCCAGCAGCTTAGAGGGGCAGGCGGCCTTCCTCCACTTT
CDR3aa: CASSLEGQAAFLHF
v_gene: TRBV7-9
j_gene: TRBJ1-6
d_gene: -
abundance: -

CDR3nt: TGTGCCAGCAGCCAAGCAGGGGGGACGTGGAACACTGAAGCTTTCTTT
CDR3aa: CASSQAGGTWNTEAFF
v_gene: TRBV9
j_gene: TRBJ1-1
d_gene: TRBD1
abundance: few

CDR3nt: TGTGCCAGTAGTAAGGGGACAGGGATATACAATGAGCAGTTCTTC
CDR3aa: CASSKGTGIYNEQFF
v_gene: TRBV19
j_gene: TRBJ2-1
d_gene: TRBD1
abundance: -

CDR3nt: TGTGCCAGCAGCCCCGGACTAGCGGGGGCCGCCTACGAGCAGTACTTC
CDR3aa: CASSPGLAGAAYEQYF
v_gene: TRBV5-6
j_gene: TRBJ2-7
d_gene: TRBD2
abundance: -

CDR3nt: TGCGCCAGCAGCCCCGGACAGGGCGACAAAAACATTCAGTACTTC
CDR3aa: CASSPGQGDKNIQYF
v_gene: TRBV5-1
j_gene: TRBJ2-4
d_gene: TRBD1
abundance: -

CDR3nt: TGTGCCAGCAGAGCCGCCGGGACCGGGGAGCTGTTTTTT
CDR3aa: CASRAAGTGELFF
v_gene: TRBV27
j_gene: TRBJ2-2
d_gene: -
abundance: -

CDR3nt: TGTGCCAGCAGCTTCAGGGGGCGAGAGGGCTACACCTTC
CDR3aa: CASSFRGREGYTF
v_gene: TRBV6-5
j_gene: TRBJ1-2
d_gene: TRBD1
abundance: -

CDR3nt: TGTGCCAGCAGCACAGGGAACGACTATGGCTACACCTTC
CDR3aa: CASSTGNDYGYTF
v_gene: TRBV9
j_gene: TRBJ1-2
d_gene: -
abundance: few

CDR3nt: TGTGCCACCAGTGATTCCCCCGGGACTAGCGGGGAAGAGACCCAGTACTTC
CDR3aa: CATSDSPGTSGEETQYF
v_gene: TRBV24-1
j_gene: TRBJ2-5
d_gene: TRBD2
abundance: once

CDR3nt: TGCGCCAGCAGGGACCCGAACGGACAGATGAATTCACCCCTCCACTTT
CDR3aa: CASRDPNGQMNSPLHF
v_gene: TRBV5-1
j_gene: TRBJ1-6
d_gene: -
abundance: -